The 22 T cell receptor beta chains listed next were all sequenced from one sample in a study of spatial heterogeneity in lung cancer. Study-wide results and limits: One measure, the expanded intratumoral alpha and beta TCR count, tracked tumor mutation counts.

TCRdb re-called the 5' RACE reads with MiXCR, one entry per CDR3 protein. The table includes nearly 10,000 distinct CDR3 sequences, around 6% detected once. Time point meaning: sample taken at primary tumor resection. Antigens of these TCRs are unknown. The sequencing used lung tumor tissue, collected at surgery. These receptors all come from a male donor with early-stage non-small cell lung cancer.

This clonotype was counted many times. The V call is TRBV7-2, the J call TRBJ2-5, with D unresolved. In germline, CDR1 is SGHTA, CDR2 FQGNSA. The CDR3 is made up of 15 amino acids. V was trimmed by 2 bases and J by 3 bases, leaving 13 bases between them. The CDR3 here is CASSLNGRREETQYF. The CDR3 nucleotides read TGTGCCAGCAGCTTAAACGGCAGGAGAGAAGAGACCCAGTACTTC.

This clonotype was observed at least ten times. The chain uses TRBV11-2 and TRBJ1-1, with a tentative D call TRBD1 (5 bases). Germline loops: CDR1 SGHAT, CDR2 FQNNGV. The germline V and J ends were trimmed by 1 base and 4 bases, with 16 bases remaining between them. The CDR3 spans 16 residues. CDR3 sequence reads: CASSLVREVLITEAFF. CDR3 nucleotide sequence: TGTGCCAGCAGCTTAGTCAGGGAAGTCCTCATCACTGAAGCTTTCTTT.

The table lists this clonotype with many counts. The chain couples TRBV20-1 to TRBJ1-1; 7 nucleotides agree with TRBD1. The CDR3 is 14 residues long. Germline V gives CDR1 DFQATT, CDR2 SNEGSKA (reference sequence). J was trimmed by 1 base and V by 5 bases; bases with no gene match: 7. The CDR3 spells CSAAEGAKNTEAFF. The CDR3 DNA reads as TGCAGTGCTGCAGAGGGGGCAAAGAACACTGAAGCTTTCTTT.

The sample holds many counts of this clonotype. This sequence joins TRBV20-1 and TRBJ1-1; maybe TRBD1 (5 bases). This CDR3 is built from 13 residues. The V and J ends lost 0 bases and 9 bases respectively, with 14 bases between them. Germline V gene lookup returns CDR1 DFQATT and CDR2 SNEGSKA (reference sequence). In DNA, the CDR3 is TGCAGTGCTAGAGAGGCCCAGGGCCTCAAAGCTTTCTTT. Protein product: CSAREAQGLKAFF.

This clonotype came up many times. The V gene is TRBV5-4, the J gene TRBJ2-5; D might be TRBD1 (6 bases). The CDR3 length is 15 residues. V lost 1 base and J 2 bases, leaving 12 bases between the germline ends. The germline V gene encodes CDR1 SGHNT and CDR2 YYREEE (reference sequence). Written as DNA, the CDR3 is TGTGCCAGCAGCTTGCGCAGGGGTTTTCAAGAGACCCAGTACTTC. This encodes CASSLRRGFQETQYF.

This clonotype was detected ten times or more. The V gene is TRBV12-3 or TRBV12-4, the J gene TRBJ1-1; D possibly corresponds to TRBD1 (6 bases). Trimming took off 6 bases at V and 0 bases at J, with 11 bases between the two ends. This CDR3 region has 14 residues. This CDR3 is CASSRGQLNTEAFF. The CDR3 nucleotides read TGTGCCAGCAGCCGCGGACAGCTGAACACTGAAGCTTTCTTT.

This chain joins TRBV19 and TRBJ1-2, with TRBD1 matching over 9 bases. Trimming cost V 5 bases and J 8 bases; bases outside gene matches: 6. The length of the CDR3 is 13 residues. Germline V gene sequence: CDR1 LNHDA, CDR2 SQIVND (reference sequence). CDR3 amino acids: CASSPRDRVGYTF. CDR3 DNA: TGTGCCAGTAGTCCCCGGGACAGGGTCGGCTACACCTTC.

This clonotype occurred many times. This chain uses TRBV5-1 with TRBJ1-2, with a possible D match to TRBD1 (6 bases). CDR1 and CDR2 (germline): SGHRS, YFSETQ. The CDR3 runs 15 residues. Between the trimmed V and J ends, which lost 7 bases and 7 bases, there was a span of 23 bases. The CDR3 loop reads CASGEQGFSPPGYTF. CDR3 coding DNA: TGCGCCAGCGGCGAACAGGGTTTCTCGCCACCTGGCTACACCTTC.

This clonotype has at least ten counts. The genes are TRBV19 and TRBJ1-2; 7 bases align to TRBD1. The germline V gene encodes CDR1 LNHDA and CDR2 SQIVND (reference sequence). The CDR3 consists of 16 residues. V lost 7 bases to trimming and J lost 4 bases; unmatched junction nucleotides: 15. The CDR3 DNA follows: TGTGCCAGTACTCATCTCACCGGGACAGTTGGCTATGGCTACACCTTC. Residues: CASTHLTGTVGYGYTF.

This clonotype occurred many times. This chain uses TRBV20-1 with TRBJ1-1; the D is unclear. Germline V gene sequence: CDR1 DFQATT, CDR2 SNEGSKA (reference sequence). CDR3 length equals 14 residues. Trimming cost V 5 bases and J 0 bases, with 13 bases left between them. CDR3 loop: CSALYLRMNTEAFF. Written as DNA, the CDR3 is TGCAGTGCTCTCTATCTAAGAATGAACACTGAAGCTTTCTTT.

This clonotype appeared many times. This chain uses TRBV20-1 with TRBJ2-7, with 10 positions matching TRBD2. With V trimmed by 5 bases and J by 5 bases, 6 bases remained unmatched. The CDR3 runs 13 residues. Germline V lookup: CDR1 DFQATT, CDR2 SNEGSKA (reference sequence). The CDR3 DNA reads TGCAGTGCTCCCCGGACTAGCGGCCACGAGCAGTACTTC. Translation gives CSAPRTSGHEQYF.

In its sample, this clonotype was seen many times. CDR3 loop: CASSKAAGIDYGYTF. The CDR3 DNA is TGTGCCAGCAGCAAAGCGGCAGGCATAGACTATGGCTACACCTTC. The chain combines TRBV21-1 with TRBJ1-2. TRBV21-1 is assigned pseudogene status. The CDR3 is 15 residues long.

There are many counts of this clonotype. The chain carries TRBV12-3 or TRBV12-4 and TRBJ2-7; D is tentatively TRBD1 or TRBD2 (5 bases each). The CDR3 totals 16 residues. V was pared by 5 bases and J by 4 bases, with 21 bases between. CDR3 DNA: TGTGCCAGCAGTCCCCCGACCGGGACGGGTACTTACGAGCAGTACTTC. It yields the protein CASSPPTGTGTYEQYF.

Ten or more counts support this clonotype. This chain joins TRBV20-1 and TRBJ2-3, with 9 bases aligning to TRBD1. Germline values: CDR1 DFQATT, CDR2 SNEGSKA (reference sequence). J was trimmed by 4 bases and V by 5 bases; bases with no gene match: 13. CDR3 length equals 16 residues. The CDR3: CSAYDPRDRAADTQYF. The DNA for the CDR3 is TGCAGTGCTTACGACCCCCGGGACAGGGCTGCAGATACGCAGTATTTT.

This clonotype was picked up many times. The rearrangement uses TRBV6-2 or TRBV6-3 and TRBJ1-5; D not resolved. Between the trimmed V and J ends, which lost 2 bases and 4 bases, there was a span of 15 bases. Germline loops: CDR1 MNHEY, CDR2 SVGEGT. CDR3 length: 16 amino acids. CDR3 in DNA: TGTGCCAGCAGTTACCGGGCGAGAGGATTTAATCAGCCCCAGCATTTT. This encodes CASSYRARGFNQPQHF.

This clonotype appeared many times. The gene calls are TRBV7-3 and TRBJ2-3; D tentatively fits TRBD1 or TRBD2 (5 bases each). The germline gives CDR1 SGHTA, CDR2 FQGTGA. V shed 2 bases and J shed 6 bases, with 15 bases lying between them. This CDR3 has 15 residues. The CDR3 DNA reads as TGTGCCAGCAGCTTATTAGGGGACCTAGGGGATACGCAGTATTTT. It yields the protein CASSLLGDLGDTQYF.

The sample holds many counts of this clonotype. The chain carries TRBV24-1 and TRBJ2-1; 7 bases line up with TRBD1. The V gene end was trimmed by 5 bases and the J gene end by 4 bases; junction bases not matched to a gene: 4. Germline loops: CDR1 KGHDR, CDR2 SFDVKD. The CDR3 contains 14 residues. The CDR3 DNA reads as TGTGCCACCAGTGGTCGACAGGGTTACAATGAGCAGTTCTTC. Amino acid sequence: CATSGRQGYNEQFF.

There are many counts of this clonotype. The chain recombines TRBV10-3 with TRBJ2-1, with a tentative D call TRBD1 (5 bases). This CDR3 is built from 13 residues. V lost 4 bases and J 4 bases, leaving 8 bases between the germline ends. Germline loops: CDR1 ENHRY, CDR2 SYGVKD. CDR3 sequence: CAISVQGYNEQFF. CDR3 coding DNA: TGTGCCATCAGTGTGCAGGGTTACAATGAGCAGTTCTTC.

This clonotype came up many times. The J gene is TRBJ1-2, the V gene TRBV18, with D maybe TRBD1 (6 bases). The CDR3 contains 10 residues. Germline lookup yields CDR1 KGHSH and CDR2 LQKENI. V was shortened by 10 bases and J by 5 bases, with 8 bases between the two germline ends. CDR3 in DNA: TGTGCCACAGGACAGTATGGCTACACCTTC. Encoded protein: CATGQYGYTF.

Sample share makes this clonotype medium-sized. This chain connects TRBV6-6 to TRBJ2-3, with 12 positions matching TRBD2. Per the germline V gene, CDR1 is MNHNY and CDR2 is SVGAGI (reference sequence). J lost 3 bases, V lost 2 bases, and 12 bases had no gene match. The CDR3 contains 19 residues. The CDR3 DNA follows: TGTGCCAGCAGTTACGCTAGCGGGAGGGGTCATATAGTTACAGATACGCAGTATTTT. Encoded protein: CASSYASGRGHIVTDTQYF.

At least ten counts were recorded for this clonotype. J is TRBJ2-7 and V is TRBV28; 7 bases agree with TRBD2. In germline, CDR1 is MDHEN, CDR2 SYDVKM. Trimming took 8 bases from V and 0 from J; bases not matched to a gene: 4. This CDR3 is built from 13 residues. CDR3 in amino acids: CASWGGGSYEQYF. CDR3 DNA: TGTGCCAGCTGGGGGGGAGGCTCCTACGAGCAGTACTTC.

This clonotype was recorded many times. V and J are TRBV13 and TRBJ2-7; D not resolved. Germline V lookup: CDR1 PRHDT, CDR2 FYEKMQ (reference sequence). The ends were cut back, 0 bases at V and 2 bases at J, with 11 bases in the middle. This CDR3 is 15 amino acids long. CDR3 coding DNA: TGTGCCAGCAGCTTAGGCGGTGTAGGAGCCTACGAGCAGTACTTC. Its protein is CASSLGGVGAYEQYF.